Each of the 24 T cell receptor beta chains below was sequenced from the same sample in a study of T cell clonotyping in hematopoietic cell transplantation. Some clones are missing from TCRdb's copy, which holds only in-frame ones; the method was immunoSEQ multiplex PCR. The profile shows about 5,900 clones, approximately 90% of them singletons. The starting material was peripheral blood mononuclear cells, obtained 100 days after allogeneic stem cell transplant. These receptors originate from a female patient aged 50 to 65 who had an allogeneic stem cell transplant from a related donor, so the T cells may come from the graft donor. Some clones in this sample may be carry-over from other donors' samples.

The chain carries TRBV4-1 and TRBJ2-7; D ambiguous. CDR1 is MGHRA, CDR2 YSYEKL, per germline. The V gene lost 1 base and the J gene lost 0 bases, with 7 bases spanning the gap. The CDR3 runs 14 residues. The CDR3 region is CASSQAEDSYEQYF. DNA for the CDR3: TGCGCCAGCAGCCAAGCGGAAGACTCCTACGAGCAGTACTTC.

The rearrangement links TRBV28 to TRBJ1-1, with TRBD1 matching over 8 bases. The V gene's germline CDR1 is MDHEN and CDR2 SYDVKM. This CDR3 is built from 16 residues. J was trimmed by 1 base and V by 6 bases; bases with no gene match: 10. This CDR3 reads CASSRTQGASNTEAFF. The CDR3 bases are TGTGCCAGCAGCCGGACTCAGGGGGCGTCGAACACTGAAGCTTTCTTT.

The rearrangement links TRBV10-2 to TRBJ1-1; D not resolved. Looked up from germline, CDR1 is WSHSY and CDR2 is SAAADI. Between the trimmed V and J ends, which lost 5 bases and 1 base, there was a span of 8 bases. The CDR3 runs to 13 residues. The CDR3 bases are TGCGCCAGCAGTAAAAACGGGAACACTGAAGCTTTCTTT. This encodes CASSKNGNTEAFF.

The chain joins TRBV9 to TRBJ2-2, with D unclear. Trimming pared 0 bases from V and 1 base from J, leaving 4 bases between. CDR3 length: 14 amino acids. Germline CDR1 is SGDLS and CDR2 is YYNGEE. The CDR3 protein is CASSVVVNTGELFF. The DNA of the CDR3 is TGTGCCAGCAGCGTAGTGGTGAACACCGGGGAGCTGTTTTTT.

The chain is built from TRBV29-1 and TRBJ1-4; maybe TRBD1 (5 bases). Trimming shortened V by 6 bases and J by 2 bases, and 13 bases separated the two germline ends. Germline V CDR1 and CDR2: SQVTM, ANQGSEA. This CDR3 spans 14 amino acids. CDR3 sequence (DNA): TGCAGCGTCGGCCGGGACGGCACTAATGAAAAACTGTTTTTT. This gives the protein CSVGRDGTNEKLFF.

V gene TRBV14 combines with J gene TRBJ2-7; D is uncertain. Germline V CDR1 and CDR2: SGHDN, FVKESK. The germline V and J ends were trimmed by 2 bases and 3 bases, with 14 bases remaining between them. The CDR3 covers 15 residues. The chain's CDR3 is CASSQTKTVLYEQYF. The CDR3 DNA follows: TGTGCCAGCAGCCAAACTAAAACAGTACTCTACGAGCAGTACTTC.

V and J are TRBV4-3 and TRBJ2-7; no clear D. V lost 0 bases, J lost 2 bases, and 8 bases lay in between. Per the germline V gene, CDR1 is LGHNA and CDR2 is YSLEER. CDR3 size: 14 residues. CDR3 nucleotide sequence: TGCGCCAGCAGCCAAGATCGGCGGACCTACGAGCAGTACTTC. Translating it yields CASSQDRRTYEQYF.

This clone was observed a single time. V is TRBV5-1 and J is TRBJ2-3, with TRBD2 matching over 13 bases. Germline CDR1 SGHRS, CDR2 YFSETQ. The CDR3 consists of 19 residues. Losses at the gene ends were 2 bases for V and 5 bases for J; bases not matched to a gene: 14. The CDR3, as DNA: TGCGCCAGCAGCTTTCAGGGGGGACTAGCGGGACCCGGGGAAGATACGCAGTATTTT. Protein: CASSFQGGLAGPGEDTQYF. The full variable domain, rest sourced from reference TRBV5-1 and TRBJ2-3, is KAGVTQTPRYLIKTRGQQVTLSCSPISGHRSVSWYQQTPGQGLQFLFEYFSETQRNKGNFPGRFSGRQFSNSRSEMNVSTLELGDSALYLCASSFQGGLAGPGEDTQYFGPGTRLTVL.

This chain uses TRBV5-1 with TRBJ2-1, with D unresolved. This CDR3 has 15 residues. Germline V gene sequence: CDR1 SGHRS, CDR2 YFSETQ. Trimming stripped 1 base from V and 7 bases from J, with 15 bases between. The CDR3 is CASSLNSGFANEQFF. The CDR3 coding sequence is TGCGCCAGCAGCTTGAATTCGGGCTTCGCAAATGAGCAGTTCTTC.

The J gene is TRBJ1-6, the V gene TRBV7-3; unclear D gene. The CDR3 has 15 residues. V was cut by 0 bases and J by 4 bases, with 7 bases left in between. CDR1 and CDR2 (germline): SGHTA, FQGTGA. In nucleotides, the CDR3 is TGTGCCAGCAGCTTAACGGTATCTTATAATTCACCCCTCCACTTT. This codes for CASSLTVSYNSPLHF.

The gene calls are TRBV18 and TRBJ1-1, with a weak D call TRBD1 (5 bases). CDR1 KGHSH and CDR2 LQKENI come from the germline V gene. V lost 4 bases and J 5 bases, leaving 26 bases between the germline ends. This CDR3 has 18 residues. The CDR3 DNA sequence: TGTGCCAGCTCACGTCTCGCGGGGGACCGCTTGACTTCGACTGAAGCTTTCTTT. Protein product: CASSRLAGDRLTSTEAFF.

V is TRBV6-6 and J is TRBJ2-7; a possible D gene is TRBD2 (5 bases). Germline V gene sequence: CDR1 MNHNY, CDR2 SVGAGI (reference sequence). Trimming cost V 6 bases and J 0 bases, with 15 bases left between them. There are 15 residues in the CDR3. In DNA form, the CDR3 reads TGTGCCAGCAGAGGACGGGGAAGGATCTCCTACGAGCAGTACTTC. Its translation: CASRGRGRISYEQYF.

DNA for the CDR3: TGTGCCAGCAGTTACCATCGGGACTCTCTGGAGTATTTT. This codes for CASSYHRDSLEYF. The J gene is TRBJ2-3, the V gene TRBV6-5; maybe TRBD2 (6 bases). This CDR3 spans 13 amino acids. V dropped 2 bases and J dropped 13 bases, with 16 bases sitting between them. CDR1 and CDR2 from the germline V gene are MNHEY and SVGAGI.

This rearrangement joins TRBV7-8 to TRBJ1-1, with TRBD1 as a possible D gene (5 bases). CDR1 is SGHVS and CDR2 is FQNEAQ in the germline V gene. The CDR3 sequence is 16 residues long. V shed 1 base and J shed 1 base, with 13 bases lying between them. CDR3 in DNA: TGTGCCAGCAGCTTAGGGCGGGGACGTTCGAACACTGAAGCTTTCTTT. Its protein is CASSLGRGRSNTEAFF.

The chain uses TRBV5-1 and TRBJ1-1; unclear D gene. Germline CDR1 is SGHRS and CDR2 is YFSETQ. This CDR3 comprises 13 residues. V gave up 4 bases and J gave up 1 base, with 8 bases separating them. CDR3 DNA: TGCGCCAGCAGCCCTACAAAGAACACTGAAGCTTTCTTT. Translation: CASSPTKNTEAFF.

The V gene is TRBV30, the J gene TRBJ2-1; D is possibly TRBD2 (6 bases). CDR3 size: 14 residues. Trimming took 1 base from V and 4 from J, leaving 11 bases between them. Germline CDR1 is GTSNPN and CDR2 is SVGIG (reference sequence). The CDR3: CAWSGDSLYNEQFF. DNA of the CDR3: TGTGCCTGGAGTGGGGACTCTCTTTACAATGAGCAGTTCTTC.

The chain uses TRBV6-9 and TRBJ2-1; 16 nucleotides agree with TRBD2. The CDR3 consists of 19 residues. The V and J ends lost 1 base and 1 base, in that order; junction bases with no gene match: 4. The germline V gene has CDR1 MNHGY and CDR2 SVAAGI. The CDR3 region is CASSYYGTSGRVSYNEQFF. The CDR3 DNA follows: TGTGCCAGCAGTTATTATGGGACTAGCGGGAGGGTTTCCTACAATGAGCAGTTCTTC.

The gene calls are TRBV5-8 and TRBJ1-1; 8 bases align to TRBD1. The CDR3 totals 14 residues. The junction had 0 bases not matched to a gene; V was cut back by 1 base and J by 1 base. CDR1 is SGHTS, CDR2 YDEGEE, per germline. The CDR3 sequence is CASSLTGGNTEAFF. The CDR3 DNA follows: TGTGCCAGCAGCTTGACAGGGGGGAACACTGAAGCTTTCTTT.

The V gene is TRBV19, the J gene TRBJ2-7, with TRBD1 identical over 7 bases. Trimming at V came to 6 bases and at J to 10 bases, leaving 9 bases not matched to a gene. Per germline, CDR1 LNHDA and CDR2 SQIVND (reference sequence). This CDR3 contains 12 residues. CDR3: CASSPDRAKQYF. The CDR3 nucleotides are TGTGCCAGTAGCCCTGACAGGGCCAAACAGTACTTC.

The chain carries TRBV6-5 and TRBJ1-2, with D possibly matching TRBD1 (6 bases). The CDR3 sequence is 13 residues long. The ends were cut back, 5 bases at V and 6 bases at J, with 13 bases in the middle. Germline CDR1 reads MNHEY; CDR2 reads SVGAGI. The CDR3 here is CASSALDRHGYTF. CDR3 coding DNA: TGTGCCAGCAGTGCTCTCGACAGGCATGGCTACACCTTC.

This clone appeared a single time. V is TRBV7-6 and J is TRBJ1-3, with no clear D. V was clipped by 1 base and J by 4 bases, with 11 bases between them. CDR1 and CDR2 from the germline V gene are SGHVS and FNYEAQ. The length of the CDR3 is 15 residues. The CDR3 DNA reads TGTGCCAGCAGCTTAGGCCGAGCTGAAGGAAACACCATATATTTT. Its translation is CASSLGRAEGNTIYF. Supplemented by reference TRBV7-6 and TRBJ1-3, the full variable domain reads GAGVSQSPRYKVTKRGQDVALRCDPISGHVSLYWYRQALGQGPEFLTYFNYEAQQDKSGLPNDRFSAERPEGSISTLTIQRTEQRDSAMYRCASSLGRAEGNTIYFGEGSWLTVV.

This clone is medium-sized by share. V is TRBV27 and J is TRBJ2-7; D perhaps matches TRBD1 (5 bases). There are 15 residues in the CDR3. With 4 bases removed from V and 6 bases from J, the gap between germline ends came to 19 bases. Germline V lookup: CDR1 MNHEY, CDR2 SMNVEV (reference sequence). CDR3 nucleotides: TGTGCCAGCAGTTCAAATCAGGGAATTCAGGGCGAGCAGTACTTC. It encodes CASSSNQGIQGEQYF.

V is TRBV19 and J is TRBJ2-7; D not certain. This CDR3 has 13 residues. In germline, CDR1 is LNHDA, CDR2 SQIVND (reference sequence). V was cut by 5 bases and J by 6 bases, with 14 bases left in between. CDR3 residues: CASSPYEGIEQYF. DNA of the CDR3: TGTGCCAGTAGTCCCTACGAAGGCATCGAGCAGTACTTC.

A few counts support this clone. J is TRBJ1-1 and V is TRBV15, with 9 bases identical to TRBD1. Germline lookup yields CDR1 LNHNV and CDR2 YYDKDF (reference sequence). This CDR3 is 18 amino acids long. V dropped 0 bases and J dropped 1; count of bases not matched to a gene: 9. The CDR3 spells CATSRDRQGETRNTEAFF. CDR3 sequence (DNA): TGTGCCACCAGCAGAGATCGACAGGGGGAAACGAGGAACACTGAAGCTTTCTTT. The variable domain in full, with the rest retrieved from reference TRBV15 and TRBJ1-1, is DAMVIQNPRYQVTQFGKPVTLSCSQTLNHNVMYWYQQKSSQAPKLLFHYYDKDFNNEADTPDNFQSRRPNTSFCFLDIRSPGLGDTAMYLCATSRDRQGETRNTEAFFGQGTRLTVV.